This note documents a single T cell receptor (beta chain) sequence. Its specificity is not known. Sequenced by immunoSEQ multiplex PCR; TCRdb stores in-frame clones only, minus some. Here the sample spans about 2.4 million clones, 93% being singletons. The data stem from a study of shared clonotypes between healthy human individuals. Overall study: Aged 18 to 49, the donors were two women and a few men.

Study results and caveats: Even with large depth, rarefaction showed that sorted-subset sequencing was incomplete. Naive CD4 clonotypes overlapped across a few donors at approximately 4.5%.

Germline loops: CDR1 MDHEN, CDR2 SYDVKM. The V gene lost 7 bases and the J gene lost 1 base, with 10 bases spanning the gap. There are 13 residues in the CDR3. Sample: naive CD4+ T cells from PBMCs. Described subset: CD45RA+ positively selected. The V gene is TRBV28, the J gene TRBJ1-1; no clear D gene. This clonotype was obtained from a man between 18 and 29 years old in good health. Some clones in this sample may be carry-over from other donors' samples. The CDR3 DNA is TGTGCCAGCATTAGGTTATCGAACACTGAAGCTTTCTTT. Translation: CASIRLSNTEAFF.